The TCR beta chain described here comes from a study of blood T cell repertoires in COVID-19. How the authors handled the data: Reference gene primer amplification in the assay estimated nucleated cell counts. Libraries were prepared by immunoSEQ multiplex PCR; TCRdb keeps only in-frame clonotypes and omits some of them. The V and J calls and clone size come from that table; D and trimming were worked out from the DNA. The sample lists around 620,000 clones; 75% to 90% were seen once. The CDR3 contains 16 residues. Germline V gene lookup returns CDR1 LGHDT and CDR2 YNNKEL (reference sequence). V lost 0 bases and J lost 4, with 15 bases in between.

The genes are TRBV3-1 (or the pseudogene TRBV3-2) and TRBJ1-1, with D possibly matching TRBD1 (6 bases). This TCR was recovered from a young woman with acute or convalescent COVID-19. Input material: peripheral blood. CDR3 sequence reads: CASSQDRGTGITEAFF. The CDR3 DNA reads TGTGCCAGCAGCCAAGATCGGGGAACAGGGATCACTGAAGCTTTCTTT.